The sequence of this T cell receptor beta chain was determined in a study of identical twins. Points on this clonotype: Its antigen remains unidentified.

Germline values: CDR1 SNHLY, CDR2 FYNNEI. V gave up 6 bases and J gave up 0 bases; unmatched junction bases: 6. This CDR3 contains 16 residues. Each CDR3 protein is one row after TCRdb ran MiXCR on the 5' RACE reads. The top ten clones hold around 1.5% of a sample with 700,000 to 950,000 distinct CDR3 sequences, roughly an eighth of them seen once. Whole-study findings and limits: Fewer insertions characterized abundant cord blood beta clonotypes, whereas memory repertoires showed none.

Every sampled donor was Caucasian and healthy. The sample was also reused in another study, on yellow fever vaccine responses in identical twins.

The gene calls are TRBV2 and TRBJ2-1; TRBD1 agrees at 9 bases. The sequence came from a woman between 18 and 29 years old in good health. The sample comprised PBMCs. The CDR3 DNA reads TGTGCCAGCAGCCAGGACAGGGGAGGCTCCTACAATGAGCAGTTCTTC. Translation gives CASSQDRGGSYNEQFF.